The 14 T cell receptor beta chains below come from one sample, sequenced in a study of blood T cell repertoires in COVID-19. Sequencing was performed with immunoSEQ multiplex PCR; in TCRdb, only in-frame clones are kept and a portion is missing. The sample carries a few hundred thousand clones, roughly 80% recorded once. Sequencing was carried out using PBMCs or T cells enriched from blood (not recorded which). The receptors stem from a woman aged 35 to 49 with acute COVID-19.

Concerning this clone: Mismatch with germline at one junction end may stem from a read error. The chain joins TRBV7-6 to TRBJ2-1; D possibly corresponds to TRBD2 (6 bases). The CDR3 is 13 amino acids. The germline CDR1 and CDR2 sequences are SGHVS and FNYEAQ. This chain's CDR3 is CASSLATNTEQFF. The CDR3 DNA sequence: TGTGCCAGCAGCCTAGCGACTAACACTGAGCAGTTCTTC.

V usage is TRBV5-1 and J usage is TRBJ2-1, with 8 nucleotides matching TRBD1. The CDR3 extends over 13 amino acids. Germline V gives CDR1 SGHRS, CDR2 YFSETQ. V shed 6 bases, J shed 7 bases, and the junction held 6 bases outside the gene matches. This CDR3 is CASKGQAGNEQFF. CDR3 nucleotides: TGCGCCAGCAAGGGACAGGCGGGGAATGAGCAGTTCTTC. Filled out from reference TRBV5-1 and TRBJ2-1, the complete variable domain reads KAGVTQTPRYLIKTRGQQVTLSCSPISGHRSVSWYQQTPGQGLQFLFEYFSETQRNKGNFPGRFSGRQFSNSRSEMNVSTLELGDSALYLCASKGQAGNEQFFGPGTRLTVL.

V and J are TRBV2 and TRBJ1-6; a weak D match, TRBD1 (5 bases). Germline CDR1 reads SNHLY; CDR2 reads FYNNEI. CDR3 length equals 14 residues. Trimming took off 6 bases at V and 0 bases at J, with 6 bases between the two ends. CDR3 protein: CASRDNSYNSPLHF. The CDR3, as DNA: TGTGCCAGCAGGGACAACTCCTATAATTCACCCCTCCACTTT.

The chain combines TRBV5-6 with TRBJ2-1; 7 positions match TRBD1. The CDR3 consists of 16 residues. Germline V gene sequence: CDR1 SGHDT, CDR2 YYEEEE. With 3 bases clipped from V and 0 bases from J, the junction kept 6 bases outside the gene matches. The CDR3 region is CASSSRTGSSYNEQFF. CDR3 bases: TGTGCCAGCAGCTCCCGGACAGGCAGCTCCTACAATGAGCAGTTCTTC.

The chain is built from TRBV30 and TRBJ2-7, with 10 bases that match TRBD1. The CDR3 is 16 residues long. V was pared by 3 bases and J by 6 bases, with 14 bases of the junction left unmatched. The germline V gene encodes CDR1 GTSNPN and CDR2 SVGIG (reference sequence). The CDR3 nucleotides are TGTGCCTGGAGCTTAATCAGGGACAGGGGAGAGGTCGAGCAGTACTTC. It encodes CAWSLIRDRGEVEQYF.

The gene calls are TRBV30 and TRBJ2-6; a weak D match, TRBD1 (6 bases). The V end was cut by 1 base, the J end by 4 bases, with 17 bases between. The germline gives CDR1 GTSNPN, CDR2 SVGIG (reference sequence). The CDR3 consists of 17 residues. The CDR3 DNA is TGTGCCTGGAGTGGGAACTTGGGGGCGCCAGGGGCCAACGTCCTGACTTTC. This sequence encodes CAWSGNLGAPGANVLTF.

V is TRBV7-3 and J is TRBJ2-3, with 10 positions matching TRBD2. J was trimmed by 2 bases and V by 5 bases; bases with no gene match: 4. The CDR3 has 15 residues. Per germline, CDR1 SGHTA and CDR2 FQGTGA. CDR3 DNA sequence: TGTGCCAGCAGCCGTACTAGCGGGGCCACAGATACGCAGTATTTT. It yields the protein CASSRTSGATDTQYF.

The V call is TRBV21-1, the J call TRBJ1-5; no check of the table's D call, TRBD1, against the DNA was made. TRBV21-1 is a pseudogene segment. The CDR3 spans 14 residues. This chain's CDR3 is CGDPGQGINQPQHF. CDR3 nucleotide sequence: TGTGGGGATCCGGGACAGGGAATAAATCAGCCCCAGCATTTT.

The CDR3 bases are TGTGCCAGCTCGCAAAAGGACAGGGGGCCCGGGGAGCTGTTTTTT. Its protein product is CASSQKDRGPGELFF. The rearrangement links TRBV18 to TRBJ2-2, with TRBD1 matching over 11 bases. The CDR3 is made up of 15 amino acids. V dropped 6 bases and J dropped 6; count of bases not matched to a gene: 6. CDR1 is KGHSH, CDR2 LQKENI, per germline.

This chain links TRBV29-1 with TRBJ2-6; D unresolved. CDR3 length: 12 amino acids. Trimming shortened V by 5 bases and J by 3 bases, and 5 bases separated the two germline ends. The germline CDR1 and CDR2 sequences are SQVTM and ANQGSEA. The CDR3 DNA follows: TGCAGCGTTCAGGTTGGGGCCAACGTCCTGACTTTC. As protein: CSVQVGANVLTF.

V and J are TRBV5-6 and TRBJ1-1; D gene uncertain. V dropped 2 bases and J dropped 4 bases, with 12 bases sitting between them. The CDR3 consists of 14 residues. Per the germline V gene, CDR1 is SGHDT and CDR2 is YYEEEE. The CDR3 loop reads CASSLLAGSTEAFF. As DNA, the CDR3 is TGTGCCAGCAGCTTATTAGCGGGGAGCACTGAAGCTTTCTTT.

This sequence joins TRBV18 and TRBJ2-1; 7 positions match TRBD2. The CDR3 runs 17 residues. The V and J ends lost 0 bases and 0 bases, in that order; junction bases with no gene match: 5. Germline CDR1 KGHSH, CDR2 LQKENI. The CDR3 loop reads CASSPPVGGGSYNEQFF. CDR3 nucleotide sequence: TGTGCCAGCTCACCACCGGTCGGCGGGGGCTCCTACAATGAGCAGTTCTTC.

CDR3 in DNA: TGTGCCAGCAGGGGCCAGGGGAGGGGTGAAAAACTGTTTTTT. Its translation is CASRGQGRGEKLFF. The chain joins TRBV6-5 to TRBJ1-4, with a weak D call TRBD1 (6 bases). In germline, CDR1 is MNHEY, CDR2 SVGAGI. V shed 6 bases and J shed 7 bases, with 15 bases lying between them. The CDR3 loop spans 14 amino acids.

J is TRBJ1-6 and V is TRBV25-1, with D unclear. Germline V lookup: CDR1 MGHDK, CDR2 SYGVNS. There are 13 residues in the CDR3. The V gene lost 6 bases and the J gene lost 5 bases, with 8 bases spanning the gap. The chain's CDR3 is CASRRSDNSPLHF. In DNA, the CDR3 is TGTGCCAGCAGGCGGTCGGATAATTCACCCCTCCACTTT.